This TCR beta chain was documented in a study of PD-L1 blockade in urothelial cancer. Specified time point: pretreatment peripheral blood. Sequenced by immunoSEQ multiplex PCR; TCRdb stores in-frame clones only, minus some. The repertoire holds roughly 54,000 clones, with around 88% as singletons. The sample was PBMCs, taken around atezolizumab (anti-PD-L1) treatment. This sequence originates from a woman in her sixties or seventies with urothelial cancer.

The CDR3: CASIIRDRSQAAGNTIYF. CDR3 DNA sequence: TGTGCCAGCATCATAAGGGACAGATCCCAAGCTGCTGGAAACACCATATATTTT. This rearrangement joins TRBV7-9 to TRBJ1-3; 7 bases are a match to TRBD1. V lost 7 bases, J lost 2 bases, and 17 bases stayed unmatched. There are 18 residues in the CDR3. Germline CDR1 is SEHNR and CDR2 is FQNEAQ (reference sequence).